These 12 T cell receptor beta chains originate from one sample sequenced in a study of T-cell reconstitution after alpha-beta-depleted transplantation in children. Unique molecular identifiers were used to barcode this TCRbeta library. TCRdb passed the PCR reads through MiXCR, listing each CDR3 protein once. The table shows a few hundred thousand distinct CDR3 sequences, with roughly 22% occurring only once. The sample here was PBMCs from the stem cell graft donor, taken from the stem cell graft. The receptors stem from a human donor who donated a stem cell graft to a child with acute myeloid leukemia.

The J gene is TRBJ2-5, the V gene TRBV7-6; no definite D call. This CDR3 is 13 amino acids long. Germline assignment: CDR1 SGHVS and CDR2 FNYEAQ. Deletions cut 1 base from V and 5 bases from J, with 8 bases between. The CDR3 nucleotides are TGTGCCAGCAGCTTAGGATTTCGGGAGACCCAGTACTTC. Protein sequence: CASSLGFRETQYF.

This clonotype was picked up a small number of times. The gene calls are TRBV12-3 or TRBV12-4 and TRBJ2-5; 10 bases agree with TRBD2. CDR3 size: 13 residues. After removal of 5 bases from V and 4 bases from J, the junction contained 1 base not matched to a gene. The CDR3 region is CASSKREGETQYF. The DNA of the CDR3 is TGTGCCAGCAGTAAGCGGGAGGGAGAGACCCAGTACTTC.

Only a few counts were recorded for this clonotype. The rearrangement uses TRBV5-1 and TRBJ2-3; 7 bases match TRBD1. This CDR3 has 13 amino acids. Per the germline V gene, CDR1 is SGHRS and CDR2 is YFSETQ. The J segment lost 4 bases and the V segment lost 7 bases, leaving 6 bases of the junction unmatched. This chain's CDR3 is CASLDGTADTQYF. DNA of the CDR3: TGCGCCAGCCTAGATGGGACAGCAGATACGCAGTATTTT.

The chain couples TRBV20-1 to TRBJ2-7; TRBD2 aligns across 8 bases. V was clipped by 4 bases and J by 0 bases; unmatched bases: 2. CDR3 length: 13 amino acids. Germline CDR1 DFQATT, CDR2 SNEGSKA (reference sequence). The CDR3 protein is CSATREGSYEQYF. CDR3 bases: TGCAGTGCTACCCGGGAGGGCTCCTACGAGCAGTACTTC.

The rearrangement joins TRBV9 to TRBJ2-1; D perhaps matches TRBD2 (6 bases). The CDR3 has 16 residues. With 4 bases removed from V and 6 bases from J, the gap between germline ends came to 20 bases. Germline loops: CDR1 SGDLS, CDR2 YYNGEE. CDR3 coding DNA: TGTGCCAGCAGCCCCGGGAGTAGCGTTAAGTTCAATGAGCAGTTCTTC. Translated, it gives CASSPGSSVKFNEQFF.

CDR3 nucleotide sequence: TGTGCCAGCAGCCAAAAACCCGGGACAGGGACTGGCGAGCAGTACTTC. As protein: CASSQKPGTGTGEQYF. The V and J genes are TRBV3-1 and TRBJ2-7; 9 nucleotides align to TRBD1. This CDR3 comprises 16 residues. Germline CDR1 and CDR2: LGHDT and YNNKEL (reference sequence). Trimming cost V 2 bases and J 6 bases; bases outside gene matches: 11.

The chain joins TRBV3-1 to TRBJ2-1; 9 positions match TRBD2. Germline V gene lookup returns CDR1 LGHDT and CDR2 YNNKEL (reference sequence). The J segment lost 7 bases and the V segment lost 0 bases, leaving 4 bases of the junction unmatched. This CDR3 has 15 residues. CDR3 bases: TGTGCCAGCAGCCAAGATCTAGCGGGAATAAATGAGCAGTTCTTC. Encoded protein: CASSQDLAGINEQFF.

The sample holds a few counts of this clonotype. This sequence joins TRBV7-8 and TRBJ2-1; D perhaps matches TRBD2 (5 bases). Trimming shortened V by 6 bases and J by 10 bases, and 16 bases separated the two germline ends. Germline V gives CDR1 SGHVS, CDR2 FQNEAQ. The CDR3 runs to 13 residues. CDR3: CASSIELVAEQFF. Here the CDR3 DNA reads TGTGCCAGCAGTATAGAGTTGGTAGCGGAGCAGTTCTTC.

On this clonotype: One junction end does not reproduce the germline sequence, and a read error may be involved. The CDR3 protein is CCARAAGGRDTNEQFF. The CDR3 bases are TGCTGTGCTAGAGCTGCCGGCGGGAGGGATACAAATGAGCAGTTCTTC. The chain recombines TRBV20-1 with TRBJ2-1, with 9 bases matching TRBD2. The CDR3 extends over 16 amino acids. The germline CDR1 and CDR2 sequences are DFQATT and SNEGSKA (reference sequence).

This clonotype was seen a few times. The chain links TRBV12-3 or TRBV12-4 to TRBJ2-1; 14 bases align to TRBD2. V lost 3 bases to trimming and J lost 7 bases; unmatched junction nucleotides: 17. This CDR3 is built from 20 residues. The CDR3 DNA follows: TGTGCCAGCAGTTTTGTACCGCGATTTGGGACTAGCGGGAGTGGAAATGAGCAGTTCTTC. Its protein product is CASSFVPRFGTSGSGNEQFF.

The chain uses TRBV28 and TRBJ2-3; a weak D match, TRBD1 (6 bases). The germline V and J ends were trimmed by 6 bases and 6 bases, with 13 bases remaining between them. The CDR3 covers 13 residues. CDR1 MDHEN and CDR2 SYDVKM come from the germline V gene. The CDR3 spells CASRLTGFDTQYF. CDR3 coding DNA: TGTGCCAGCAGACTAACAGGGTTCGATACGCAGTATTTT.

This clonotype was found a few times. V is TRBV5-1 and J is TRBJ2-1; possibly TRBD1 for D (5 bases). V was cut by 2 bases and J by 4 bases, with 19 bases left in between. This CDR3 has 17 residues. Germline assignment: CDR1 SGHRS and CDR2 YFSETQ. The CDR3: CASSFSLQGVRYNEQFF. Here the CDR3 DNA reads TGCGCCAGCAGCTTTTCCCTCCAAGGGGTTCGGTACAATGAGCAGTTCTTC.